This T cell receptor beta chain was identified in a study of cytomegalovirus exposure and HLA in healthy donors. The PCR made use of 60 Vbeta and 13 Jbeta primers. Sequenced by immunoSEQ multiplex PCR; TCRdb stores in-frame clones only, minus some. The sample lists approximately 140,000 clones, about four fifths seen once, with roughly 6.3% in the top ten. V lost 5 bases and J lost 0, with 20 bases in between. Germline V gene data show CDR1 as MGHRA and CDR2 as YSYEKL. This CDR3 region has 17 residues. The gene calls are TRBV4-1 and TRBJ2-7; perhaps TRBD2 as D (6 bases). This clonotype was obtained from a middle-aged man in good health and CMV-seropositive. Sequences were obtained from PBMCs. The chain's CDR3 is CASSSPVRLGSSYEQYF. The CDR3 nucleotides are TGCGCCAGCAGCTCTCCCGTTCGCCTCGGGAGCTCCTACGAGCAGTACTTC.